Given below is one T cell receptor beta chain in context. The antigen it binds to is not known. Base quality data are lacking; no much larger clone is found one base away. The data were obtained in a study of blood T cell repertoires in COVID-19 (TCRdb year 2020). With respect to the entire study: Samples from collaborators originated in the United States, Italy and Spain and spanned both the acute and convalescent phases of COVID-19. Samples came from the ongoing ImmuneRACE study (first 160 participants) plus 1,254 subjects from 6 global collaborators. The repertoires were made available in a free public database intended to serve as a resource for research on the immune response to SARS-CoV-2. The prospective study material was composed of cDNA or gDNA derived from T cells, B-cell-depleted T cells, or PBMCs. Sample metadata almost always included a de-identified subject ID, COVID-19 status, age in years and sex. Where available, HLA class I and class II types were taken from metadata supplied by the sample provider and were not determined by assay-based typing. Subjects who had been exposed to COVID-19, were actively infected with it, or had recovered from it provided the deeply sampled blood TCRbeta repertoires that made up the dataset. The research as a whole found: The quantity of clinical and demographic metadata differed by source and by participant and was supplied without curation.

TCRbeta CDR3 regions were amplified from genomic DNA using the immunoSEQ Assay, a bias-controlled multiplex PCR. The source study handled its data this way. The number of nucleated cells in each sample was estimated by amplification of reference gene primers within the assay. Sequence reads were collapsed and filtered to measure the absolute abundance of every unique TCRbeta CDR3 rearrangement. For each sample, productive Simpson clonality was calculated by taking the square root of Simpson's diversity index across productive rearrangements. The source is immuneACCESS, and TCRdb retained only in-frame sequences with V and J called. Part of the clones is not carried over; for the studies checked, unresolved V genes explain less than half of this, and the remainder is unexplained. The V and J calls and clone size are taken from that table; D and trimming were inferred from the DNA. This sample holds about 140,000 clones; 80% to 85% were observed only once. About 8% of the sample goes to the ten largest clones.

Whole blood was collected in K2EDTA tubes by collaborating institutions according to the institutions' own protocols. For TCRbeta analysis, collaborators shipped samples as frozen whole blood, isolated PBMCs, or DNA extracted from either of those sample types. CDR1 and CDR2, looked up from the germline V gene, are ENHRY and SYGVKD. V ends up 4 bases short and J 4 bases short, with an unmatched junction base count of 8. Reading from cysteine to phenylalanine, the CDR3 counts 16 amino acids. Just the 48-base CDR3 DNA is kept, in frame starting at base 1. Recombination joined TRBV10-3 with TRBJ2-1, with TRBD1 identical over 9 junction bases. Sequences were obtained from peripheral blood. The source is a human donor in a cohort sampled during active COVID-19. The CDR3: CAISAETGGAYNEQFF. The nucleotide sequence reads as follows: TGTGCCATCAGTGCAGAAACAGGGGGCGCGTACAATGAGCAGTTCTTC.